This T cell receptor beta chain was obtained from a study of shared clonotypes between healthy human individuals. Comments on this clone: The same CDR3 arises from other DNA sequences in this sample as well.

The germline CDR1 and CDR2 sequences are SNHLY and FYNNEI. V lost 2 bases and J lost 0, with 9 bases in between. The CDR3 is made up of 15 amino acids. The authors ran the assay at deep level. Profiling relied on immunoSEQ multiplex PCR, and the TCRdb table lists in-frame clones only, not all of them. The sample has about 600,000 clones, around three quarters seen once. The clonotype was recovered from a woman between 35 and 50 years old in good health. Some clones in this sample may be carry-over from other donors' samples. V gene TRBV2 combines with J gene TRBJ2-3, with D perhaps TRBD1 (7 bases). The sample consisted of PBMCs. The CDR3 sequence is CASSEQGGSTDTQYF. Here the CDR3 DNA reads TGTGCCAGCAGTGAACAGGGGGGTAGCACAGATACGCAGTATTTT.